This T cell receptor (beta chain) comes out of a study of T cells expressing NK-cell markers. The germline V gene has CDR1 ENHRY and CDR2 SYGVKD. This CDR3 region has 16 residues. 5'RACE template switching built TCR beta cDNA with unique molecular identifiers. From the 5' RACE reads, TCRdb lists one entry per CDR3 protein and no DNA. This table holds some 500,000 distinct CDR3 sequences. The TCR was taken from a woman in her 50s in good health. Sequencing input: blood T cells: a sorted CD56 or NKG2C T cell subset, CD4+ or CD8+ T cells, or bulk PBMC T cells (not recorded which). The chain links TRBV10-3 to TRBJ2-6. CDR3 in amino acids: CAITNPQNAGANVLTF.